These T cell receptor beta chains were read from a single sample in a study of cytotoxic CD8 clonotypes in ibrutinib-treated CLL. This table comes from immunoSEQ multiplex PCR, and its TCRdb copy is limited to in-frame clones, with some not included. The repertoire holds tens of thousands of clones, with 49% as singletons. The input for sequencing was PBMCs, taken before ibrutinib treatment. The receptors originated from a human donor with chronic lymphocytic leukemia. The CDR3 runs from the conserved cysteine through the conserved F or W. D genes are given only for firm matches. Size values are once, few and many counts, or a class for expanded clones, and some rows have none.

J gene: TRBJ1-5
V gene: TRBV2
D gene: NA
clone size: NA
CDR3 DNA: TGTGCCAGCAGTGCCTGGGGGGCGGGGAATCAGCCCCAGCATTTT
CDR3 protein: CASSAWGAGNQPQHF

J gene: TRBJ1-1
V gene: TRBV7-8
D gene: NA
clone size: NA
CDR3 DNA: TGTGCCAGCAGCCGAACAGGGTCAGCGCCCTCCAACACTGAAGCTTTCTTT
CDR3 protein: CASSRTGSAPSNTEAFF

J gene: TRBJ2-7
V gene: TRBV13
D gene: NA
clone size: NA
CDR3 DNA: TGTGCCAGCAGCCCCACGACAGAGAGCTACGAGCAGTACTTC
CDR3 protein: CASSPTTESYEQYF

J gene: TRBJ2-6
V gene: TRBV2
D gene: TRBD2
clone size: NA
CDR3 DNA: TGTGCCAGCAGCCGGGGGGTGGCTGGGGCCAACGTCCTGACTTTC
CDR3 protein: CASSRGVAGANVLTF

J gene: TRBJ1-5
V gene: TRBV19
D gene: NA
clone size: NA
CDR3 DNA: TGTGCCAGTAGTTCGCGTATAGGGGACATCGTTAGCAATCAGCCCCAGCATTTT
CDR3 protein: CASSSRIGDIVSNQPQHF

J gene: TRBJ2-2
V gene: TRBV10-2
D gene: NA
clone size: few
CDR3 DNA: TGCGCCAGCAAGGAGGGACCCAACACCGGGGAGCTGTTTTTT
CDR3 protein: CASKEGPNTGELFF

J gene: TRBJ2-3
V gene: TRBV7-9
D gene: NA
clone size: NA
CDR3 DNA: TGTGCCAGCAGCTTATCAGTGAAAATATCGACTAGCACAGATACGCAGTATTTT
CDR3 protein: CASSLSVKISTSTDTQYF

J gene: TRBJ2-7
V gene: TRBV30
D gene: NA
clone size: few
CDR3 DNA: TGTGCCTGGAGTCCAGGATGGTCTGACAGGAGACTCCCCTACGAGCAGTACTTC
CDR3 protein: CAWSPGWSDRRLPYEQYF

J gene: TRBJ1-5
V gene: TRBV6-4
D gene: NA
clone size: NA
CDR3 DNA: TGTGCCAGCAGTACCGAATCTCACCAGCCCCAGCATTTT
CDR3 protein: CASSTESHQPQHF

J gene: TRBJ2-2
V gene: TRBV7-3
D gene: NA
clone size: NA
CDR3 DNA: TGTGCCAGCAGCTTAAGGGGGACCGGGGAGCTGTTTTTT
CDR3 protein: CASSLRGTGELFF

J gene: TRBJ1-1
V gene: TRBV9
D gene: NA
clone size: NA
CDR3 DNA: TGTGCCAGCAGCGTAGGGAGTAACACTGAAGCTTTCTTT
CDR3 protein: CASSVGSNTEAFF

J gene: TRBJ2-2
V gene: TRBV19
D gene: NA
clone size: few
CDR3 DNA: TGTGCCAGTAGTCCCAGGGCCCCGCCCCACACCGGGGAGCTGTTTTTT
CDR3 protein: CASSPRAPPHTGELFF

J gene: TRBJ2-7
V gene: TRBV6-5
D gene: TRBD1
clone size: NA
CDR3 DNA: TGTGCCAGCAGCCCCGACAGGGATCAACAGTACTTC
CDR3 protein: CASSPDRDQQYF

J gene: TRBJ2-2
V gene: TRBV7-8
D gene: TRBD1
clone size: NA
CDR3 DNA: TGTGCCAGCAGCCCAGGGGGAGTCTTGTCCGGGGAGCTGTTTTTT
CDR3 protein: CASSPGGVLSGELFF

J gene: TRBJ1-4
V gene: TRBV4-2
D gene: NA
clone size: NA
CDR3 DNA: TGTGCCAGCAGCCCCGACGACAGTAATTCGGGGTATCTGTTTTTT
CDR3 protein: CASSPDDSNSGYLFF

J gene: TRBJ1-2
V gene: TRBV7-8
D gene: NA
clone size: NA
CDR3 DNA: TGTGCCAGCAGCCCCCGAGCTAACTATGGCTACACCTTC
CDR3 protein: CASSPRANYGYTF

J gene: TRBJ2-1
V gene: TRBV28
D gene: NA
clone size: NA
CDR3 DNA: TGTGCCAGCAGTGCAGGGGCAGTAAATGAGCAGTTCTTC
CDR3 protein: CASSAGAVNEQFF

J gene: TRBJ2-5
V gene: TRBV10-3
D gene: TRBD2
clone size: NA
CDR3 DNA: TGTGCCATCAGTGGTCTACTAGCGGGGTCTGGTGAGGAGACCCAGTACTTC
CDR3 protein: CAISGLLAGSGEETQYF

J gene: TRBJ1-6
V gene: TRBV9
D gene: NA
clone size: NA
CDR3 DNA: TGTGCCAGCAGCCCTCAGAATTCACCCCTCCACTTT
CDR3 protein: CASSPQNSPLHF

J gene: TRBJ1-5
V gene: TRBV21-1
D gene: NA
clone size: NA
CDR3 DNA: TGTGCCAGCAAATCAGGGGGCAATCAGCCCCAGCATTTT
CDR3 protein: CASKSGGNQPQHF

J gene: TRBJ1-4
V gene: TRBV5-1
D gene: TRBD1
clone size: NA
CDR3 DNA: TGCGCCAGCAGCGCGGGACAGGGGGCAGGAAGACTGTTTTTT
CDR3 protein: CASSAGQGAGRLFF

J gene: TRBJ2-3
V gene: TRBV6-1
D gene: NA
clone size: NA
CDR3 DNA: TGTGCCAGCAGTGAAGGGATATTGGGACCCGGGGCAGATACGCAGTATTTT
CDR3 protein: CASSEGILGPGADTQYF

J gene: TRBJ2-2
V gene: TRBV29-1
D gene: TRBD2
clone size: NA
CDR3 DNA: TGCAGCGTCCTTTCCAGCGGGGGCACCGGGGAGCTGTTTTTT
CDR3 protein: CSVLSSGGTGELFF

J gene: TRBJ1-1
V gene: TRBV4-1
D gene: NA
clone size: NA
CDR3 DNA: TGCGCCAGCAGCCAAGGGGTGGCCACTGAAGCTTTCTTT
CDR3 protein: CASSQGVATEAFF

J gene: TRBJ2-3
V gene: TRBV7-9
D gene: NA
clone size: NA
CDR3 DNA: TGTGCCAGCAGTCACCCGCCCGGGCCAAGCCAGTATTTT
CDR3 protein: CASSHPPGPSQYF

J gene: TRBJ2-7
V gene: TRBV2
D gene: TRBD1
clone size: NA
CDR3 DNA: TGTGCCAGTTCTGTCGACAGGGGGCGGTACGAGCAGTACTTC
CDR3 protein: CASSVDRGRYEQYF

J gene: TRBJ2-7
V gene: TRBV12-5
D gene: NA
clone size: NA
CDR3 DNA: TGTGCTAGTGGTTATGGGGGGGCGCCCTACGAGCAGTACTTC
CDR3 protein: CASGYGGAPYEQYF

J gene: TRBJ2-7
V gene: TRBV28
D gene: NA
clone size: NA
CDR3 DNA: TGTGCCAGCAAGGGGTTTTCGATTCCCTACGAGCAGTACTTC
CDR3 protein: CASKGFSIPYEQYF

J gene: TRBJ2-5
V gene: TRBV28
D gene: NA
clone size: NA
CDR3 DNA: TGTGCCAGCAGTCTATCCCAAGAGACCCAGTACTTC
CDR3 protein: CASSLSQETQYF

J gene: TRBJ1-1
V gene: TRBV5-1
D gene: NA
clone size: NA
CDR3 DNA: TGCGCCAGCAGCTTGGCCTTGGGTGGGGGCGCATCTAACACTGAAGCTTTCTTT
CDR3 protein: CASSLALGGGASNTEAFF

J gene: TRBJ1-2
V gene: TRBV7-8
D gene: TRBD1
clone size: few
CDR3 DNA: TGTGCCAGCAGCTACGCGACAGGGACCTATGGCTACACCTTC
CDR3 protein: CASSYATGTYGYTF

J gene: TRBJ1-5
V gene: TRBV6-5
D gene: TRBD1
clone size: medium-sized
CDR3 DNA: TGTGCCAGCAGTTCGACAGGGGGAAGCAATCAGCCCCAGCATTTT
CDR3 protein: CASSSTGGSNQPQHF